Each of the 10 T cell receptor beta chains below was sequenced from the same sample in a study of blood T cell repertoires in COVID-19. Produced via immunoSEQ multiplex PCR; TCRdb's table is partial and in-frame only. The sample includes around 73,000 clones, about 74% of them seen just once. The specimen was peripheral blood. The receptors shown here come from an older man with COVID-19, enrolled during active disease.

This sequence joins TRBV7-3 and TRBJ2-1; D is unclear. V was pared by 5 bases and J by 3 bases, with 8 bases between. The CDR3 is 13 residues long. Germline assignment: CDR1 SGHTA and CDR2 FQGTGA. This chain's CDR3 is CASSTTIYNEQFF. DNA of the CDR3: TGTGCCAGCAGCACCACTATCTACAATGAGCAGTTCTTC.

Comments on this clone: A much larger clone is a single base away; this may be a read error. The chain links TRBV6-6 to TRBJ1-6, with D possibly being TRBD1 (6 bases). Between the trimmed V and J ends, which lost 8 bases and 7 bases, there was a span of 12 bases. In germline, CDR1 is MNHNY, CDR2 SVGAGI (reference sequence). The CDR3 extends over 13 amino acids. The chain's CDR3 is CASGWTENSPLHF. The CDR3 DNA follows: TGTGCCAGCGGTTGGACAGAGAATTCACCCCTCCACTTT.

The J gene is TRBJ2-7, the V gene TRBV6-5, with D unresolved. Trimming shortened V by 6 bases and J by 3 bases, and 18 bases separated the two germline ends. This CDR3 is 15 amino acids long. Germline V gene sequence: CDR1 MNHEY, CDR2 SVGAGI. The CDR3 region has the DNA TGTGCCAGCAGAGTATCGGTGGGCGAAAACTACGAGCAGTACTTC. Translating it yields CASRVSVGENYEQYF.

This chain uses TRBV6-5 with TRBJ1-3; possibly TRBD1 for D (5 bases). Trimming took 0 bases from V and 0 from J, leaving 9 bases between them. The length of the CDR3 is 16 residues. CDR1 and CDR2 from the germline V gene are MNHEY and SVGAGI. CDR3 in DNA: TGTGCCAGCAGTTACTCTACAGGCAACTCTGGAAACACCATATATTTT. It is translated as CASSYSTGNSGNTIYF.

The chain links TRBV20-1 to TRBJ2-3; D not certain. Trimming shortened V by 5 bases and J by 3 bases, and 6 bases separated the two germline ends. The CDR3 length is 11 residues. The germline V gene encodes CDR1 DFQATT and CDR2 SNEGSKA (reference sequence). The CDR3 protein is CSAFKTDTQYF. CDR3 sequence (DNA): TGCAGTGCTTTCAAAACAGATACGCAGTATTTT.

V gene TRBV5-1 combines with J gene TRBJ1-1, with 7 bases that match TRBD1. In germline, CDR1 is SGHRS, CDR2 YFSETQ. The CDR3 length is 14 residues. V dropped 5 bases and J dropped 1; count of bases not matched to a gene: 5. The CDR3, as DNA: TGCGCCAGCAGTTGGGACAGCGGGAACACTGAAGCTTTCTTT. The encoded protein is CASSWDSGNTEAFF.

The chain employs TRBV19 and TRBJ2-3, with 7 nucleotides matching TRBD1. This CDR3 comprises 19 residues. V shed 3 bases and J 1 base; nucleotides not matched to a gene: 16. Germline V CDR1 and CDR2: LNHDA, SQIVND (reference sequence). The CDR3 coding sequence is TGTGCCAGTAGTATCGACAGGGCTATTGCGACTTTAGGCACAGATACGCAGTATTTT. Protein: CASSIDRAIATLGTDTQYF.

Regarding this clone: Other DNA sequences of this sample code for an identical CDR3. J is TRBJ2-7 and V is TRBV7-3, with TRBD1 matching over 8 bases. The CDR3 contains 13 residues. The germline gives CDR1 SGHTA, CDR2 FQGTGA. Trimming at V came to 5 bases and at J to 6 bases, leaving 6 bases not matched to a gene. The CDR3, as DNA: TGTGCCAGCAGCCCTGGGACAGGTGGCGAGCAGTACTTC. It yields the protein CASSPGTGGEQYF.

This sequence joins TRBV30 and TRBJ1-2; a weak D match, TRBD1 (6 bases). In germline, CDR1 is GTSNPN, CDR2 SVGIG (reference sequence). The length of the CDR3 is 14 residues. V was clipped by 1 base and J by 5 bases, with 14 bases between them. For the CDR3, the DNA is TGTGCCTGGAGTGGTCAGGGACAAAAATATGGCTACACCTTC. Translating gives CAWSGQGQKYGYTF.

This clone occurred once. The chain combines TRBV7-3 with TRBJ1-1; 9 positions agree with TRBD1. The CDR3 has 14 amino acids. V shed 3 bases, J shed 4 bases, and the junction held 3 bases outside the gene matches. CDR1 and CDR2 from the germline V gene are SGHTA and FQGTGA. CDR3 in amino acids: CASSLTGGATEAFF. The CDR3 DNA sequence: TGTGCCAGCAGCTTGACAGGGGGGGCCACTGAAGCTTTCTTT.